This note documents a single T cell receptor beta chain sequence. Authors' methods: Amplifying reference gene primers gave estimates of nucleated cell counts. TCRdb's copy holds only in-frame clones and misses some; the assay was immunoSEQ multiplex PCR. V and J calls and clone size are as listed in that table; D and trimming were resolved from the DNA. The sample carries over 200,000 clones, roughly four fifths recorded once. The data derive from a study of blood T cell repertoires in COVID-19. The wider study: T cells, B-cell-depleted T cells, or PBMCs supplied cDNA or gDNA.

Those who participated ranged in age from roughly 18 to 90 years and resided in roughly 26 US areas. Donors of Cohort 3 who recovered were those that had two negative PCRs, clearance, or symptom resolution. Unmatched junction bases numbered 1, after V lost 3 bases and J lost 0 bases. The length of the CDR3 is 16 residues. Looked up from germline, CDR1 is KGHDR and CDR2 is SFDVKD. V and J are TRBV24-1 and TRBJ2-2; TRBD1 matches at 9 bases. This TCR came from a man between 60 and 75 years old who had recovered from COVID-19. Input material: PBMCs or T cells enriched from blood (not recorded which). The CDR3 loop is CATSDGQGTNTGELFF. The CDR3 DNA sequence: TGTGCCACCAGTGATGGACAGGGGACGAACACCGGGGAGCTGTTTTTT.